This T cell receptor beta chain was obtained from a study of breast tumors, draining lymph nodes, adjacent tissues. Study outcomes and limitations: Compared with basal-like, luminal-like tumors shared significantly more repertoire with nontumor tissue. Compared with lymph nodes, tumors were less diverse; compared with nontumor tissue, more.

Trimming pared 3 bases from V and 0 bases from J, leaving 9 bases between. The CDR3 is made up of 13 amino acids. Per the germline V gene, CDR1 is DFQATT and CDR2 is SNEGSKA (reference sequence). TCRdb ran MiXCR on the multiplex PCR reads and lists one entry per CDR3 protein. The table records around 25,000 distinct CDR3 sequences, 23% of them present only once. This clonotype is judged medium-sized. The target antigen is unknown. The V and J genes are TRBV20-1 and TRBJ2-7; D gene uncertain. The sequence was obtained from a female donor with breast cancer. Some clones in this sample may be carry-over from other donors' samples. Sequenced material: breast tumor tissue. The CDR3 DNA follows: TGCAGTGCTAGGGACGGGTACTCCTACGAGCAGTACTTC. It codes for CSARDGYSYEQYF.